This T cell receptor beta chain stems from a study of cytomegalovirus exposure and HLA in healthy donors. The CDR3 consists of 14 residues. The V gene's germline CDR1 is LNHDA and CDR2 SQIVND (reference sequence). Losses at the gene ends were 6 bases for V and 4 bases for J; bases not matched to a gene: 7. The PCR employed 60 Vbeta primers together with 13 Jbeta primers. Libraries were prepared by immunoSEQ multiplex PCR; TCRdb keeps only in-frame clonotypes and omits some of them. The sample includes about 180,000 clones, more than 60% seen only once; the top ten take 3.5% to 4.5%. About this clone: Its cognate antigen is unknown.

Study outcomes and limitations: CMV serostatus was the sole immune exposure information available.

Material for sequencing was PBMCs. The chain joins TRBV19 to TRBJ2-5, with 8 nucleotides matching TRBD1. This clonotype was obtained from a woman aged 55 to 70 in good health and CMV-seropositive. Here the CDR3 DNA reads TGTGCCAGTAGCAGAACAGGGACAGGAGAGACCCAGTACTTC. Translating it yields CASSRTGTGETQYF.